A selection of T cell receptor beta chains follows, all from one sample in a study of OX40 agonist ivuxolimab in advanced cancers. Using immunoSEQ multiplex PCR, the repertoire was profiled, and TCRdb retains in-frame clones only, with some absent. The table includes about 54,000 clones, around 89% detected once. The specimen was CD4+ or CD8+ T cells sorted from blood, collected in a trial of the OX40 agonist ivuxolimab. The receptors stem from an adult with an advanced solid tumor such as melanoma, head and neck, liver or kidney cancer. The CDR3 runs from the conserved cysteine through the conserved F or W. The D gene is left open where the match is weak. Expanded clones get a size class; other rows say once, few or many, or leave the size out.

V,J,D,size,DNA,CDR3
TRBV6-5,TRBJ2-7,-,-,TGTGCCAGCAGCGGGACCAACTCCTACGAGCAGTACTTC,CASSGTNSYEQYF
TRBV15,TRBJ1-5,TRBD1,-,TGTGCCACCAGCAGATCGACAGGGGGGAAAGGACAGCCCCAGCATTTT,CATSRSTGGKGQPQHF
TRBV28,TRBJ2-7,-,-,TGTGCCAGCAGCCGTCAGGGGATCGAGCAGTACTTC,CASSRQGIEQYF
TRBV15,TRBJ2-5,-,-,TGTGCCACCAGCAGAGATAAGGGGAGAGTAGAGACCCAGTACTTC,CATSRDKGRVETQYF
TRBV5-1,TRBJ2-2,-,once,TGCGCCAGCAGCTCACAGCGGTACACCGGGGAGCTGTTTTTT,CASSSQRYTGELFF
TRBV18,TRBJ1-1,TRBD1,-,TGTGCCAGCTCACCGACAGGACAGGGGAACATGAACACTGAAGCTTTCTTT,CASSPTGQGNMNTEAFF
TRBV5-6,TRBJ2-2,-,-,TGTGCCAGCAGCTTGGCACCGGCCGGGGCCGGGGAGCTGTTTTTT,CASSLAPAGAGELFF
TRBV28,TRBJ1-2,-,-,TGTGCCAGCAGTTTATTAAGGGCCCGAGGCTACACCTTC,CASSLLRARGYTF
TRBV28,TRBJ2-2,-,-,TGTGCCAGCAAAATCGGGACACAGAACACCGGGGAGCTGTTTTTT,CASKIGTQNTGELFF
TRBV10-3,TRBJ2-1,TRBD2,-,TGTGCCATCAGTGGTGCGGGGGGCCTGAGCTCCTACAATGAGCAGTTCTTC,CAISGAGGLSSYNEQFF
TRBV6-5,TRBJ1-2,-,-,TGTGCCAGCAGTTACTCGCGGGGGTATGGCTACACCTTC,CASSYSRGYGYTF
TRBV7-9,TRBJ2-1,-,-,TGTGCCAGCAGCTCCAGCGGGCTAAGCGAGCAGTTCTTC,CASSSSGLSEQFF
TRBV2,TRBJ1-2,-,-,TGTGCCAGCGGAGACTCGGGCTACACCTTC,CASGDSGYTF
TRBV11-3,TRBJ2-1,TRBD2,-,TGTGCCAGCAGCTTTAGCGGGGTAGGGGAGCAGTTCTTC,CASSFSGVGEQFF
TRBV2,TRBJ1-1,-,-,TGTGCCAGCAGGCTCAACATGAACACTGAAGCTTTCTTT,CASRLNMNTEAFF
TRBV6-1,TRBJ1-4,-,-,TGTGCCAGCAGCGCCACGTCGAGGTTGTGGTTTTTT,CASSATSRLWFF
TRBV5-1,TRBJ2-5,TRBD2,-,TGCGCCAGCAGCAACGGGGGGGCCGGGGAGACCCAGTACTTC,CASSNGGAGETQYF
TRBV19,TRBJ2-5,TRBD1,-,TGTGCCAGTAGCCACACTGCGACAGGGGAAGAGACCCAGTACTTC,CASSHTATGEETQYF
TRBV5-1,TRBJ2-1,-,-,TGCGCCAGCAGCTTGGGCGGGGTGTACAATGAGCAGTTCTTC,CASSLGGVYNEQFF
TRBV6-1,TRBJ1-3,-,-,TGTGCCAGCAGTGAAGTAGTCAACACCATATATTTT,CASSEVVNTIYF
TRBV4-1,TRBJ1-2,-,-,TGCGCCAGCAGTTTTAGTACGGGTGCTAACTATGGCTACACCTTC,CASSFSTGANYGYTF
TRBV5-4,TRBJ2-1,TRBD2,-,TGTGCCAGCAGCTTGGCCGGCGGGAGAACTGAGCAGTTCTTC,CASSLAGGRTEQFF
TRBV30,TRBJ1-4,-,-,TGTGCCTGGGACCGAGGACCTGAAAAACTGTTTTTT,CAWDRGPEKLFF
TRBV2,TRBJ1-5,-,-,TGTGCCAGCAGTGAAAGGGTCCGGCAGCCCCAGCATTTT,CASSERVRQPQHF
TRBV7-2,TRBJ2-3,TRBD1,-,TGTGCCAGCAGCTCGCAGGGGGCAGTAGGCACAGATACGCAGTATTTT,CASSSQGAVGTDTQYF
TRBV11-2,TRBJ2-3,-,once,TGTGCCAGCAGCTTAGGGACAGCCTCAGATACGCAGTATTTT,CASSLGTASDTQYF
TRBV7-8,TRBJ2-7,-,once,TGTGCCAGCAGCTCGACCGGCTACGAGCAGTACTTC,CASSSTGYEQYF
TRBV2,TRBJ1-1,-,-,TGTGCCAGCAGTTTGGGGGACGTCGGCACTGAAGCTTTCTTT,CASSLGDVGTEAFF
TRBV4-1,TRBJ2-1,TRBD1,-,TGCGCCAGCAGCACCGCAGGGGGCGGGTACTACAATGAGCAGTTCTTC,CASSTAGGGYYNEQFF
TRBV6-5,TRBJ2-1,TRBD2,-,TGTGCCAGCAGTTACGCCGGGGGGGCGTACAATGAGCAGTTCTTC,CASSYAGGAYNEQFF
TRBV5-4,TRBJ2-1,-,-,TGTGCCAGCAGCTTGGGGGGCCGAAGCTCCTACAATGAGCAGTTCTTC,CASSLGGRSSYNEQFF
TRBV2,TRBJ1-5,-,-,TGTGCCAGCAGTGACAGCCTTAGCAATCAGCCCCAGCATTTT,CASSDSLSNQPQHF
TRBV7-3,TRBJ2-3,TRBD2,-,TGTGCCAGCAGCCCGGGACTAGCGGGAGTCACAGATACGCAGTATTTT,CASSPGLAGVTDTQYF
TRBV6-5,TRBJ1-1,-,-,TGTGCCAGCAGTTACAACAGTCACACTGAAGCTTTCTTT,CASSYNSHTEAFF
TRBV6-1,TRBJ2-5,-,-,TGTGCCGGCGCAAGGTACCAAGAGACCCAGTACTTC,CAGARYQETQYF
TRBV7-6,TRBJ1-4,-,-,TGTGCCAGCAGCTCCGCAACTAATGAAAAACTGTTTTTT,CASSSATNEKLFF